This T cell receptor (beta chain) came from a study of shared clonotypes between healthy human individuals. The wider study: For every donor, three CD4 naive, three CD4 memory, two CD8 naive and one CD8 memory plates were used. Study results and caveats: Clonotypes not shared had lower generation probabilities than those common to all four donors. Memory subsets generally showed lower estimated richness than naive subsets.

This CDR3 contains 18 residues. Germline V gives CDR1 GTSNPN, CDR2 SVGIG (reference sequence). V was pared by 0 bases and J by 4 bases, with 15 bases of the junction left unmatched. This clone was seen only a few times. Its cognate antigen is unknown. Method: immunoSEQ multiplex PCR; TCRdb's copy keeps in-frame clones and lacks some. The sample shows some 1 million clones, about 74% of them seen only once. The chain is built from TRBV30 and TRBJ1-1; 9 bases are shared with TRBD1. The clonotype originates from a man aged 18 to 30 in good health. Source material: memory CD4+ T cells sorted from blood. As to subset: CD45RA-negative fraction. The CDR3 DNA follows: TGTGCCTGGAGTGTACCCCGAGTCGGACAGGGGCCGGTCACTGAAGCTTTCTTT. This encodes CAWSVPRVGQGPVTEAFF.